This paragraph reports one T cell receptor (beta chain). The target of this receptor is not known. Per-base quality was not reported, and no clone a single base away is much larger than it. The source of the sample is a study of blood T cell repertoires in COVID-19 (dated by TCRdb to between 2020 and 2021). General notes on the study: Samples from collaborators originated in the United States, Italy and Spain and spanned both the acute and convalescent phases of COVID-19. The material from the prospective study consisted of cDNA or gDNA derived from T cells, B-cell-depleted T cells, or PBMCs. Where HLA class I and class II types were available, the types were taken from metadata supplied by the sample provider, not from assay-based typing. The samples were drawn from the first 160 participants of the ongoing ImmuneRACE study and from 1,200 or so subjects provided by 6 global collaborators. Deeply sampled blood TCRbeta repertoires from subjects exposed to, actively infected with, or recovered from COVID-19 were included in the dataset. A de-identified subject ID, COVID-19 status, age in years and sex were almost always included in the sample metadata. The repertoires were made available in a free public database intended to serve as a resource for research on the immune response to SARS-CoV-2.

Enrolling through a virtual design, the prospective study's participants ranged in age from roughly 18 to 90 years and lived across some 22 United States geographic areas. To assign participants to cohorts, the prospective study relied on clinical history that participants themselves reported in a screening survey and a study questionnaire. ImmuneRACE Cohort 3 recovered participants were defined by two consecutive negative NP/OP PCR tests, healthcare professional clearance, or symptom resolution. Each participant in the prospective study had whole blood, serum and a nasopharyngeal or oropharyngeal swab collected by mobile phlebotomists. Prospective study participants could optionally give additional blood draws and questionnaires over an approximately two-month period. Blood samples from the prospective study were shipped frozen or at room temperature prior to DNA extraction. The immunoSEQ Assay, a bias-controlled multiplex PCR, was used to amplify TCRbeta CDR3 regions from genomic DNA. The authors' pipeline ran thus. Nucleated cell counts per sample were estimated from amplification of reference gene primers within the assay. To quantify the absolute abundance of each unique TCRbeta CDR3 rearrangement, sequence reads were collapsed and filtered. For each sample, productive Simpson clonality was calculated as the square root of Simpson's diversity index across productive rearrangements. In its TCRdb copy, this immuneACCESS table keeps in-frame sequences only and misses some clones. Where compared with another copy, unresolved V genes explain less than half of these, and the others have no known cause. Clone size and V and J calls were adopted from that table, with D and trimming inferred from the DNA. Counted in this sample were over 200,000 clones; about nine tenths of them appeared once. Together, the top ten hold less than 1.5% of the sample.

The study at large found these results: Clinical and demographic metadata were provided uncurated, with the amount varying by source and participant.

The sequence was obtained from a man between 25 and 39 years old who had recovered from COVID-19. Sequenced sample: PBMCs or T cells enriched from blood (not recorded which).

The CDR3 protein sequence reads: CASSDSLGRWSVGYEKLFF. The DNA sequence is TGTGCCAGCAGTGATAGTTTAGGCCGCTGGAGTGTTGGATACGAAAAACTGTTTTTT. The chain is made from TRBV6-1 and TRBJ1-4, with the D segment identity uncertain. The CDR3 spans 19 residues, from the cysteine through the phenylalanine. Just the 57-base CDR3 DNA is kept, in frame starting at base 1. Trimming removed 3 bases from V and 8 bases from J, leaving 28 bases between the germline ends. The germline V gene yields MNHNS for CDR1 and SASEGT for CDR2.